What follows are 15 T cell receptor beta chains derived from one specimen sequenced in a study of neurological immune-mediated disorders (dated by TCRdb to about 2019). Preparation of the library involved 5' RACE. The data were produced on an Illumina HiSeq 2500. TCRdb applied fastp at Q25 and MiXCR to the public reads, then kept only in-frame beta chains. Each CDR3 protein appears once, grouped with its most common genes and DNA. Counted in this sample were approximately 51,000 distinct CDR3 sequences; around 3.4% of them appeared once. The ten largest clones represent 5.5% to 6.5% of the sample. The sample taken for sequencing was PBMCs. The origin of the receptors is a man aged 35 to 55 with multiple sclerosis.

This clonotype was recorded many times. This rearrangement joins TRBV20-1 to TRBJ2-7; 7 bases match TRBD2. The V gene's germline CDR1 is DFQATT and CDR2 SNEGSKA (reference sequence). The CDR3 covers 16 residues. Trimming removed 2 bases from V and 0 bases from J; junction bases left unmatched: 10. In DNA, the CDR3 is TGCAGTGCTAGACCCCCCAGCGGGGCCAGCTCCTACGAGCAGTACTTC. This encodes CSARPPSGASSYEQYF.

There are many counts of this clonotype. The chain carries TRBV15 and TRBJ1-1; 10 nucleotides line up with TRBD1. Per the germline V gene, CDR1 is LNHNV and CDR2 is YYDKDF (reference sequence). This CDR3 has 15 residues. J lost 5 bases, V lost 4 bases, and 7 bases had no gene match. This chain's CDR3 is CATSTRQGAATEAFF. CDR3 in DNA: TGTGCCACCAGCACCCGACAGGGGGCGGCAACTGAAGCTTTCTTT.

This clonotype has at least ten counts. The rearrangement uses TRBV5-1 and TRBJ2-5, with 8 bases identical to TRBD2. Germline V lookup: CDR1 SGHRS, CDR2 YFSETQ. The V segment lost 4 bases and the J segment 2 bases; nucleotides outside the gene matches: 4. This CDR3 is built from 14 residues. The CDR3 DNA sequence: TGCGCCAGCAGCCAGGGACTAGGGCAAGAGACCCAGTACTTC. Its translation: CASSQGLGQETQYF.

This clonotype appeared many times. This sequence joins TRBV6-4 and TRBJ1-2; D gene unclear. Trimming took off 6 bases at V and 1 base at J, with 12 bases between the two ends. Germline assignment: CDR1 MRHNA and CDR2 SNTAGT. The CDR3 loop spans 14 amino acids. CDR3 DNA: TGTGCCAGCAGCCCCGCCCGGAGTAACTATGGCTACACCTTC. This translates into CASSPARSNYGYTF.

This clonotype was counted many times. The V call is TRBV20-1, the J call TRBJ2-7; D is perhaps TRBD2 (6 bases). CDR3 length equals 13 residues. CDR1 is DFQATT and CDR2 is SNEGSKA in the germline V gene (reference sequence). Between the trimmed V and J ends, which lost 1 base and 2 bases, there was a span of 9 bases. The CDR3 here is CSARAGETYEQYF. CDR3 DNA sequence: TGCAGTGCTAGAGCGGGGGAGACCTACGAGCAGTACTTC.

This clonotype was picked up many times. The chain has TRBV20-1 and TRBJ2-5, with 9 nucleotides matching TRBD1. Germline loops: CDR1 DFQATT, CDR2 SNEGSKA (reference sequence). The CDR3 consists of 15 residues. V was pared by 3 bases and J by 4 bases, with 9 bases of the junction left unmatched. The CDR3 loop reads CSASAGTGRRETQYF. In DNA, the CDR3 is TGCAGTGCTAGTGCCGGGACAGGGAGAAGAGAGACCCAGTACTTC.

This clonotype was detected many times. The chain employs TRBV6-6 and TRBJ2-4; D is possibly TRBD2 (7 bases). Trimming stripped 6 bases from V and 3 bases from J, with 18 bases between. This CDR3 is 16 amino acids long. The germline gives CDR1 MNHNY, CDR2 SVGAGI (reference sequence). CDR3 nucleotides: TGTGCCAGCAGAGGGGGGGCCGGCGGGGGCAAAAACATTCAGTACTTC. Its translation: CASRGGAGGGKNIQYF.

At least ten counts were recorded for this clonotype. V usage is TRBV28 and J usage is TRBJ2-7; D unclear. The CDR3 totals 17 residues. Germline V gives CDR1 MDHEN, CDR2 SYDVKM. V lost 6 bases and J 0 bases, leaving 21 bases between the germline ends. The DNA for the CDR3 is TGTGCCAGCAGCCCGCGCCGGTGGGCTCTCAGCTCCTACGAGCAGTACTTC. Translation: CASSPRRWALSSYEQYF.

As regards this clonotype: This sequence may be a read error, since a much larger clone differs from it by one base. The chain recombines TRBV3-1 with TRBJ2-7; maybe TRBD1 (6 bases). Trimming stripped 4 bases from V and 3 bases from J, with 10 bases between. In germline, CDR1 is LGHDT, CDR2 YNNKEL (reference sequence). This CDR3 is 13 amino acids long. This CDR3 reads CASSRQTGYEQYF. In DNA form, the CDR3 reads TGTGCCAGCAGCCGACAGACAGGCTACGAGCAGTACTTC.

There are many counts of this clonotype. This sequence joins TRBV7-9 and TRBJ2-2; D not certain. The CDR3 length is 14 residues. Trimming left V 6 bases short and J 2 bases short, with 10 bases between. Germline V gene data show CDR1 as SEHNR and CDR2 as FQNEAQ (reference sequence). In DNA, the CDR3 is TGTGCCAGCAGTCCCAGACATAACACCGGGGAGCTGTTTTTT. As protein: CASSPRHNTGELFF.

This clonotype appeared a few times. This chain links TRBV18 with TRBJ1-3, with 8 bases matching TRBD1. The V and J ends lost 6 bases and 7 bases, in that order; junction bases with no gene match: 11. Germline CDR1 is KGHSH and CDR2 is LQKENI. The CDR3 has 15 residues. As DNA, the CDR3 is TGTGCCAGCTCCATAACCGGGACAGGCTCGAACACCATATATTTT. The encoded protein is CASSITGTGSNTIYF.

This clonotype was observed at least ten times. This chain joins TRBV12-3 or TRBV12-4 and TRBJ1-5; the D is unclear. The CDR3 extends over 12 amino acids. V lost 3 bases and J 7 bases, leaving 7 bases between the germline ends. The chain's CDR3 is CASSFSRQPQHF. The DNA of the CDR3 is TGTGCCAGCAGTTTTTCAAGGCAGCCCCAGCATTTT.

This clonotype was observed many times. The chain recombines TRBV3-1 with TRBJ2-5; D is perhaps TRBD2 (7 bases). Between the trimmed V and J ends, which lost 4 bases and 5 bases, there was a span of 20 bases. Germline V gene lookup returns CDR1 LGHDT and CDR2 YNNKEL (reference sequence). The CDR3 contains 16 residues. The CDR3 nucleotides read TGTGCCAGCAGCCCCCAGGGAGGGGGGGGCCAGGAGACCCAGTACTTC. It specifies CASSPQGGGGQETQYF.

This clonotype showed up many times. The chain links TRBV4-2 to TRBJ2-7, with TRBD2 identical over 9 bases. CDR1 and CDR2 (germline): LGHNA, YNFKEQ. The ends lost 1 base at V and 7 bases at J; junction bases unmatched: 5. The CDR3 loop spans 14 amino acids. The CDR3 reads CASSQVAGVKEQYF. The CDR3 nucleotides are TGTGCCAGCAGCCAAGTAGCGGGGGTTAAAGAGCAGTACTTC.

This clonotype was counted at least ten times. V usage is TRBV10-3 and J usage is TRBJ2-7, with 11 bases aligning to TRBD1. J gave up 0 bases and V 2 bases, and 0 bases lay outside the gene matches. Germline values: CDR1 ENHRY, CDR2 SYGVKD. The CDR3 extends over 15 amino acids. CDR3 sequence (DNA): TGTGCCATCAGTGAGGGGACAGGGGGCTCCTACGAGCAGTACTTC. Translation: CAISEGTGGSYEQYF.